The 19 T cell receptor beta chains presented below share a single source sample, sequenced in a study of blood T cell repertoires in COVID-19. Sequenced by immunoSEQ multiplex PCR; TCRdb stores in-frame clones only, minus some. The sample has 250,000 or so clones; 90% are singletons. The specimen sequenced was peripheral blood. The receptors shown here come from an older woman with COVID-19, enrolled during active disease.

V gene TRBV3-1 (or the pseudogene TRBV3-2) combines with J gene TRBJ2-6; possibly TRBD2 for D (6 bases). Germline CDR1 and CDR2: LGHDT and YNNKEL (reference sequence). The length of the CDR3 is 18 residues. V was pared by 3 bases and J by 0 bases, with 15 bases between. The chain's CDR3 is CASSHWGLSRSGANVLTF. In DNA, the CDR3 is TGTGCCAGCAGCCATTGGGGACTTTCCCGCTCTGGGGCCAACGTCCTGACTTTC.

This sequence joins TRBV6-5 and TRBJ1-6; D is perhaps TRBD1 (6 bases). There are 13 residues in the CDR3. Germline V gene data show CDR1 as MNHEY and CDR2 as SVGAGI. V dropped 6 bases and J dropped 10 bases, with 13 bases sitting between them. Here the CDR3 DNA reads TGTGCCAGCAGGGACAGTAGCGGGTCACCCCTCCACTTT. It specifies CASRDSSGSPLHF.

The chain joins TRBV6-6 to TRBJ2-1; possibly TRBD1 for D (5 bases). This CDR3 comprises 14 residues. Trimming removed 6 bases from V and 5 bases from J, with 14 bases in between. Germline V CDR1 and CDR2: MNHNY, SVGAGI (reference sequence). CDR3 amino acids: CASRAGHANNEQFF. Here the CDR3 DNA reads TGTGCCAGCAGGGCTGGACATGCCAACAATGAGCAGTTCTTC.

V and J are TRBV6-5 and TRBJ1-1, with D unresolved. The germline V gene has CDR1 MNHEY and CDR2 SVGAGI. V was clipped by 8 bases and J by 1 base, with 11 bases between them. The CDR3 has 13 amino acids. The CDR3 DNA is TGTGCCAGCTCGGGTATCTGGAACACTGAAGCTTTCTTT. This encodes CASSGIWNTEAFF.

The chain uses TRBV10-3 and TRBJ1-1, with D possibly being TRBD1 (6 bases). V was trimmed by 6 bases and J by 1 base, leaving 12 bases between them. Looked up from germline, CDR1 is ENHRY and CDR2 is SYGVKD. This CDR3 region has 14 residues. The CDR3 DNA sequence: TGTGCCATCAGAACAGACAGGACGAACACTGAAGCTTTCTTT. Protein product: CAIRTDRTNTEAFF.

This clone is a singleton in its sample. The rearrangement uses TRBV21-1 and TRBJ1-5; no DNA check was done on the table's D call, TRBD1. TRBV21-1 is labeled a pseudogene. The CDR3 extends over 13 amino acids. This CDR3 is CASRTGGNQPQHF. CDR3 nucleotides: TGTGCCAGCAGGACAGGGGGCAATCAGCCCCAGCATTTT.

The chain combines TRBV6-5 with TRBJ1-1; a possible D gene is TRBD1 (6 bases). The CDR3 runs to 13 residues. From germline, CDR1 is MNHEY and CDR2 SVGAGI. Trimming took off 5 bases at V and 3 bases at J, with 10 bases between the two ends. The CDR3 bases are TGTGCCAGCAGTCGGGGGGGCGACACTGAAGCTTTCTTT. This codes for CASSRGGDTEAFF.

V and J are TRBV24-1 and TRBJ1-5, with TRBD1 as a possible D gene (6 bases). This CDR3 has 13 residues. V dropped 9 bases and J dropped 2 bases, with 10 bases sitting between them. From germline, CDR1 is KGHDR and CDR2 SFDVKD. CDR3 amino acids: CATSGAGNQPQHF. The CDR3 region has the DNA TGTGCCACCTCAGGGGCTGGCAATCAGCCCCAGCATTTT.

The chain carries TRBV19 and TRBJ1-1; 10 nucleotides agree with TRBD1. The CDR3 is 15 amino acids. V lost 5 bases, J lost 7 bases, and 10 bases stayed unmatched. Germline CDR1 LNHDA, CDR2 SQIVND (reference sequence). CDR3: CASSPWGQGNGEAFF. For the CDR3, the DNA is TGTGCCAGTAGTCCCTGGGGACAGGGGAACGGTGAAGCTTTCTTT. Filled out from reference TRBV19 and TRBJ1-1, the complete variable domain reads DGGITQSPKYLFRKEGQNVTLSCEQNLNHDAMYWYRQDPGQGLRLIYYSQIVNDFQKGDIAEGYSVSREKKESFPLTVTSAQKNPTAFYLCASSPWGQGNGEAFFGQGTRLTVV.

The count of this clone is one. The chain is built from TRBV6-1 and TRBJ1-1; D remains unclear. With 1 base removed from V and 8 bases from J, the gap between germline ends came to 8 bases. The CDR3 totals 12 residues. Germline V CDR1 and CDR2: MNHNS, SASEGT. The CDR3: CASSEVSLEAFF. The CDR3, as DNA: TGTGCCAGCAGTGAAGTGAGCTTAGAAGCTTTCTTT.

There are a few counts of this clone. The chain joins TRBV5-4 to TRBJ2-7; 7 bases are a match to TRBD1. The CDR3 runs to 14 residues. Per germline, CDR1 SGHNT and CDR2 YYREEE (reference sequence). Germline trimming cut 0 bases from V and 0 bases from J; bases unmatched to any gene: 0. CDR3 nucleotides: TGTGCCAGCAGCTTGGACAGGGGCTCCTACGAGCAGTACTTC. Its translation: CASSLDRGSYEQYF. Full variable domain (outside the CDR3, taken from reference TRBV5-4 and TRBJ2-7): ETGVTQSPTHLIKTRGQQVTLRCSSQSGHNTVSWYQQALGQGPQFIFQYYREEENGRGNFPPRFSGLQFPNYSSELNVNALELDDSALYLCASSLDRGSYEQYFGPGTRLTVT.

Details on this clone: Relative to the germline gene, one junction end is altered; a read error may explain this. This CDR3 reads CASSQVEAYSPLHF. CDR3 DNA: TGTGCCAGCAGCCAAGTCGAGGCGTATTCGCCCCTCCACTTT. The V gene is TRBV4-2, the J gene TRBJ1-6; no clear D. CDR3 size: 14 residues. Germline loops: CDR1 LGHNA, CDR2 YNFKEQ.

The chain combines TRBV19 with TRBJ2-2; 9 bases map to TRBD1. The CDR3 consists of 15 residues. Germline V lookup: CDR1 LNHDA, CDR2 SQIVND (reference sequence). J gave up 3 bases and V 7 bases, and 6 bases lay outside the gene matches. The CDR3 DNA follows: TGTGCCAGTACCAAGGACAGGGGAGACACCGGGGAGCTGTTTTTT. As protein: CASTKDRGDTGELFF.

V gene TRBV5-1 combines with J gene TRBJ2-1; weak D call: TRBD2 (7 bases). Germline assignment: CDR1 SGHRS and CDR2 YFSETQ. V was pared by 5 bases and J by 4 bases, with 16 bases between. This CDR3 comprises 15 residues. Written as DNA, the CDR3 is TGCGCCAGCAGGGGTGGGCGGGGGCCGTACAATGAGCAGTTCTTC. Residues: CASRGGRGPYNEQFF.

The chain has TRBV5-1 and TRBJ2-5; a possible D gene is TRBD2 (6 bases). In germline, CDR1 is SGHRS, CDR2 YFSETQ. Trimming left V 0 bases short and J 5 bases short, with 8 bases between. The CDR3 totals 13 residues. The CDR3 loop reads CASSLAGVETQYF. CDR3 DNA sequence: TGCGCCAGCAGCTTGGCGGGGGTGGAGACCCAGTACTTC.

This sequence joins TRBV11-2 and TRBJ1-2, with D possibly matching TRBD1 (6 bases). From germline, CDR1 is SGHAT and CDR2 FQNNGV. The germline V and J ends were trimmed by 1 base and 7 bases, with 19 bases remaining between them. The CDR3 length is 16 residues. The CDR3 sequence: CASSLVRWGGQGGYTF. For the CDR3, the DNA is TGTGCCAGCAGCTTAGTCCGTTGGGGGGGGCAGGGTGGCTACACCTTC.

The CDR3 here is CASSIGSGVRNSPLHF. CDR3 sequence (DNA): TGTGCCAGTAGTATAGGCAGCGGGGTTCGTAATTCACCCCTCCACTTT. The rearrangement joins TRBV19 to TRBJ1-6; D gene ambiguous. The length of the CDR3 is 16 residues. The V and J ends lost 1 base and 6 bases respectively, with 13 bases between them. Germline values: CDR1 LNHDA, CDR2 SQIVND (reference sequence). The full variable domain, with the rest looked up from reference TRBV19 and TRBJ1-6, is DGGITQSPKYLFRKEGQNVTLSCEQNLNHDAMYWYRQDPGQGLRLIYYSQIVNDFQKGDIAEGYSVSREKKESFPLTVTSAQKNPTAFYLCASSIGSGVRNSPLHFGNGTRLTVT.

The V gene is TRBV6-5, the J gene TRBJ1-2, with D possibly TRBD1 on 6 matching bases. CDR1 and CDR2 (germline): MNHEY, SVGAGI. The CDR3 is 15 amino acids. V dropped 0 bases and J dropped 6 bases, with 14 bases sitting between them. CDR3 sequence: CASSYSGGRRHGYTF. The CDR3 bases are TGTGCCAGCAGTTACTCCGGGGGGCGCCGCCATGGCTACACCTTC.

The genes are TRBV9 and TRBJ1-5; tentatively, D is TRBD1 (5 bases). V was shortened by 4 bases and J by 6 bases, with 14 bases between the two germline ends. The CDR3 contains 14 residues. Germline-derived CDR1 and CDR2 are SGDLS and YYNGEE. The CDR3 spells CASSSETGFQPQHF. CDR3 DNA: TGTGCCAGCAGCTCGGAAACAGGTTTTCAGCCCCAGCATTTT. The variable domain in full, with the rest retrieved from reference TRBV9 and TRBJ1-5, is DSGVTQTPKHLITATGQRVTLRCSPRSGDLSVYWYQQSLDQGLQFLIQYYNGEERAKGNILERFSAQQFPDLHSELNLSSLELGDSALYFCASSSETGFQPQHFGDGTRLSIL.